One and the same sample provided the 21 T cell receptor beta chains below, sequenced in a study of CD8 T cells in Susac syndrome (dated by TCRdb to between 2019 and 2020). The library was obtained by the immunoSEQ multiplex PCR assay. RNA was extracted using the RNeasy kit, and roughly 0.5 to 1 microgram was reverse transcribed with random hexamers. TCRdb passed the public sequencing reads through fastp at Q25 and MiXCR, retaining productive beta sequences. A single entry per CDR3 protein holds the most common genes and DNA from its merged rows. Counted in this sample were 250,000 to 350,000 distinct CDR3 sequences; 90% to 95% of them appeared once. Jointly, the top ten make up roughly 0.07% of the sample. Sequences were obtained from CD4+ T cells from PBMCs. The receptors were gathered from a human donor with multiple sclerosis.

This chain joins TRBV27 and TRBJ2-1; D is unclear. V dropped 6 bases and J dropped 0 bases, with 12 bases sitting between them. The CDR3 contains 15 residues. CDR1 and CDR2 (germline): MNHEY, SMNVEV (reference sequence). The CDR3 is CASSPLGNSYNEQFF. CDR3 DNA sequence: TGTGCCAGCAGCCCCCTGGGCAACTCCTACAATGAGCAGTTCTTC.

The chain recombines TRBV20-1 with TRBJ2-2, with 10 bases identical to TRBD2. Germline loops: CDR1 DFQATT, CDR2 SNEGSKA (reference sequence). The junction had 5 bases not matched to a gene; V was cut back by 3 bases and J by 7 bases. There are 14 residues in the CDR3. CDR3: CSASFPSGSGELFF. In nucleotides, the CDR3 is TGCAGTGCTAGTTTCCCTAGCGGGAGCGGGGAGCTGTTTTTT.

J is TRBJ2-3 and V is TRBV29-1; perhaps TRBD1 as D (5 bases). The ends were cut back, 4 bases at V and 0 bases at J, with 11 bases in the middle. This CDR3 has 14 residues. CDR1 and CDR2 from the germline V gene are SQVTM and ANQGSEA. The CDR3 bases are TGCAGCGTTGGCGACAGAACTAGCACAGATACGCAGTATTTT. As protein: CSVGDRTSTDTQYF.

V and J are TRBV12-3 or TRBV12-4 and TRBJ2-2; D may correspond to TRBD1 or TRBD2 (7 bases each). V gave up 5 bases and J gave up 1 base, with 11 bases separating them. This CDR3 spans 15 amino acids. The CDR3: CASSLRGGNTGELFF. In DNA form, the CDR3 reads TGTGCCAGCAGTCTCAGGGGGGGGAACACCGGGGAGCTGTTTTTT.

This clonotype was seen a single time. The rearrangement links TRBV28 to TRBJ2-3; a weak D match, TRBD1 (6 bases). Germline values: CDR1 MDHEN, CDR2 SYDVKM. Deletions cut 6 bases from V and 2 bases from J, with 12 bases between. The CDR3 length is 14 residues. CDR3 in amino acids: CASRVTGITDTQYF. CDR3 sequence (DNA): TGTGCCAGCAGGGTAACAGGGATCACAGATACGCAGTATTTT.

V usage is TRBV5-1 and J usage is TRBJ2-2; 8 bases line up with TRBD1. CDR3 length equals 14 residues. CDR1 and CDR2 from the germline V gene are SGHRS and YFSETQ. The trim removed 3 bases at V and 10 bases at J, leaving 8 bases unmatched. Here the CDR3 reads CASSWQGAAAELFF. In DNA form, the CDR3 reads TGCGCCAGCAGCTGGCAGGGGGCAGCCGCGGAGCTGTTTTTT.

This chain connects TRBV10-3 to TRBJ2-3, with D possibly being TRBD2 (5 bases). CDR1 is ENHRY and CDR2 is SYGVKD in the germline V gene. Trimming stripped 6 bases from V and 4 bases from J, with 17 bases between. The CDR3 contains 15 residues. Here the CDR3 reads CAIREELVASDTQYF. DNA for the CDR3: TGTGCCATCAGGGAGGAACTAGTGGCGTCAGATACGCAGTATTTT.

The chain uses TRBV6-5 and TRBJ1-1; D call uncertain. The CDR3 length is 14 residues. The V gene's germline CDR1 is MNHEY and CDR2 SVGAGI. Between the trimmed V and J ends, which lost 7 bases and 3 bases, there was a span of 15 bases. CDR3 in DNA: TGTGCCAGCACCTCACTCCGACCGGACACTGAAGCTTTCTTT. The encoded protein is CASTSLRPDTEAFF.

This clonotype was detected a few times. This chain links TRBV15 with TRBJ2-3; D is unclear. The V end was cut by 4 bases, the J end by 0 bases, with 11 bases between. The V gene's germline CDR1 is LNHNV and CDR2 YYDKDF (reference sequence). CDR3 length: 15 amino acids. CDR3 region: CATSIHSRSTDTQYF. The DNA of the CDR3 is TGTGCCACCAGCATACATTCGAGGAGCACAGATACGCAGTATTTT.

The genes are TRBV5-4 and TRBJ1-2, with D possibly matching TRBD1 (5 bases). Germline lookup yields CDR1 SGHNT and CDR2 YYREEE (reference sequence). This CDR3 is built from 14 residues. V lost 0 bases to trimming and J lost 8 bases, with 14 bases between them. The CDR3 DNA follows: TGTGCCAGCAGCTTGGGGCCAGGGCAAGGCGGCTACACCTTC. It is translated as CASSLGPGQGGYTF.

The V and J genes are TRBV6-2 or TRBV6-3 and TRBJ2-2; either TRBD1 or TRBD2 may supply D (5 bases each). V was clipped by 6 bases and J by 7 bases, with 33 bases between them. Germline CDR1 and CDR2: MNHEY and SVGEGT. CDR3 size: 20 residues. Written as DNA, the CDR3 is TGTGCCAGCAGACCCCCGGGGCGACGTGGGCCGACGTTCTCCATCGGGGAGCTGTTTTTT. This gives the protein CASRPPGRRGPTFSIGELFF.

This chain joins TRBV5-1 and TRBJ2-2; D gene uncertain. Germline assignment: CDR1 SGHRS and CDR2 YFSETQ. This CDR3 contains 15 residues. Trimming shortened V by 1 base and J by 1 base, and 8 bases separated the two germline ends. DNA for the CDR3: TGCGCCAGCAGCTTGTCACCGATGAACACCGGGGAGCTGTTTTTT. This encodes CASSLSPMNTGELFF.

The chain uses TRBV10-3 and TRBJ2-7; TRBD2 matches 9 bases. The CDR3 spans 17 residues. V shed 0 bases and J 3 bases; nucleotides not matched to a gene: 9. Per the germline V gene, CDR1 is ENHRY and CDR2 is SYGVKD. The CDR3 sequence is CAISESTRGGDIYEQYF. The CDR3 region has the DNA TGTGCCATCAGTGAGTCGACTCGCGGGGGGGATATCTACGAGCAGTACTTC.

The genes are TRBV14 and TRBJ2-1; D remains unclear. V was shortened by 0 bases and J by 0 bases, with 12 bases between the two germline ends. CDR1 and CDR2 (germline): SGHDN, FVKESK. This CDR3 is 17 amino acids long. CDR3 nucleotide sequence: TGTGCCAGCAGCCAAGATGGTGGGCTTAGCTCCTACAATGAGCAGTTCTTC. Its protein is CASSQDGGLSSYNEQFF.

This clonotype came up once. The CDR3 coding sequence is TGCAGTGCTATTCGACTAGCGGGATACAATGAGCAGTTCTTC. It specifies CSAIRLAGYNEQFF. The chain employs TRBV20-1 and TRBJ2-1; 11 nucleotides line up with TRBD2. The CDR3 runs to 14 residues. V dropped 4 bases and J dropped 4; count of bases not matched to a gene: 3. The germline V gene has CDR1 DFQATT and CDR2 SNEGSKA (reference sequence).

This chain joins TRBV12-3 or TRBV12-4 and TRBJ2-3, with D tentatively TRBD2 (5 bases). CDR3 length: 16 residues. Trimming pared 4 bases from V and 2 bases from J, leaving 16 bases between. The CDR3 nucleotides read TGTGCCAGCAGTTACTCAGGAGGAGGTTACACAGATACGCAGTATTTT. Protein product: CASSYSGGGYTDTQYF.

This clonotype was recorded only once. J is TRBJ2-2 and V is TRBV15, with 7 bases fitting TRBD1. The V and J ends lost 6 bases and 2 bases, in that order; junction bases with no gene match: 3. The CDR3 extends over 14 amino acids. Germline V gene sequence: CDR1 LNHNV, CDR2 YYDKDF (reference sequence). CDR3 bases: TGTGCCACCAGTTACAGGGGTAACACCGGGGAGCTGTTTTTT. It codes for CATSYRGNTGELFF.

The chain combines TRBV20-1 with TRBJ1-5; the match to TRBD1 covers 8 bases. V shed 6 bases, J shed 6 bases, and the junction held 19 bases outside the gene matches. The CDR3 runs to 17 residues. Per the germline V gene, CDR1 is DFQATT and CDR2 is SNEGSKA (reference sequence). The CDR3 DNA reads as TGCAGTGCCTACGGACAGGGTGGCCAACCATCAGGTCAGCCCCAGCATTTT. It is translated as CSAYGQGGQPSGQPQHF.

This clonotype was picked up one time. V usage is TRBV25-1 and J usage is TRBJ1-4; D ambiguous. The CDR3 runs 16 residues. V was pared by 2 bases and J by 0 bases, with 10 bases between. Germline V lookup: CDR1 MGHDK, CDR2 SYGVNS. The CDR3 DNA reads TGTGCCAGCAGTGAAGGGATGCGTGCAACTAATGAAAAACTGTTTTTT. The encoded protein is CASSEGMRATNEKLFF.

The chain carries TRBV3-1 and TRBJ2-1, with TRBD2 matching 8 bases. The CDR3 runs to 15 residues. J gave up 0 bases and V 5 bases, and 3 bases lay outside the gene matches. The V gene's germline CDR1 is LGHDT and CDR2 YNNKEL (reference sequence). The DNA of the CDR3 is TGTGCCAGCAGCGACGGGGGGGCCTCCTACAATGAGCAGTTCTTC. Translated, it gives CASSDGGASYNEQFF.

The gene calls are TRBV20-1 and TRBJ2-2; TRBD2 aligns across 9 bases. V shed 6 bases and J 7 bases; nucleotides not matched to a gene: 9. The germline V gene has CDR1 DFQATT and CDR2 SNEGSKA (reference sequence). The CDR3 extends over 14 amino acids. CDR3 nucleotides: TGCAGTGCCCCGTCCAGCGGGAGGTTCGGGGAGCTGTTTTTT. It translates to CSAPSSGRFGELFF.